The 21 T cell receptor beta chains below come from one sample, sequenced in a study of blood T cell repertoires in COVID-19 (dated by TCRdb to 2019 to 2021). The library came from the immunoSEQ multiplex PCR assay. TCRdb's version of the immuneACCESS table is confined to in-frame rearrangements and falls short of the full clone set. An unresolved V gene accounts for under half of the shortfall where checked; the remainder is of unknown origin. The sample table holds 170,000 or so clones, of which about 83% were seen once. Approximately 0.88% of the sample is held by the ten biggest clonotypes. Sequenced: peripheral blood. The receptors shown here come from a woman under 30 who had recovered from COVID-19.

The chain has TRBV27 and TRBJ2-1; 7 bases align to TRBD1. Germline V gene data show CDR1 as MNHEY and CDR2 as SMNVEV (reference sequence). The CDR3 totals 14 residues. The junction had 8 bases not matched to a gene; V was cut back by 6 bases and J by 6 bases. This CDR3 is CASSPGQWGNEQFF. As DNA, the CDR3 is TGTGCCAGCAGCCCGGGACAGTGGGGCAATGAGCAGTTCTTC.

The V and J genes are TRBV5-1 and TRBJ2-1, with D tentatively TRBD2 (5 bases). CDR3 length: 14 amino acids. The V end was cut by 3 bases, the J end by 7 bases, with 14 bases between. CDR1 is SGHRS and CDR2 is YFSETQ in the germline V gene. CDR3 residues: CASSSALAGNEQFF. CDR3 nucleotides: TGCGCCAGCAGCTCCGCTCTAGCAGGTAATGAGCAGTTCTTC.

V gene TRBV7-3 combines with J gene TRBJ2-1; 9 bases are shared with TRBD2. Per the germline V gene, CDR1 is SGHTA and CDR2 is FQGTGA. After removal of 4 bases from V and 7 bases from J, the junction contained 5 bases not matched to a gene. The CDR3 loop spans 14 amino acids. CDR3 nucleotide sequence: TGTGCCAGCAGCTCCCCCGCGGGGGGGAATGAGCAGTTCTTC. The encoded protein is CASSSPAGGNEQFF. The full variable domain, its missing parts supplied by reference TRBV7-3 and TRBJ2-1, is GAGVSQTPSNKVTEKGKYVELRCDPISGHTALYWYRQSLGQGPEFLIYFQGTGAADDSGLPNDRFFAVRPEGSVSTLKIQRTERGDSAVYLCASSSPAGGNEQFFGPGTRLTVL.

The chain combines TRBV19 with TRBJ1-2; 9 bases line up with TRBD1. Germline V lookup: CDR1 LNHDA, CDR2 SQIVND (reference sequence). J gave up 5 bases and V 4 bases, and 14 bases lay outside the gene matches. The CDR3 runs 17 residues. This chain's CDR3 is CASSTSLTGGGRYGYTF. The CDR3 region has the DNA TGTGCCAGTAGTACCTCGCTCACAGGGGGCGGGAGGTATGGCTACACCTTC.

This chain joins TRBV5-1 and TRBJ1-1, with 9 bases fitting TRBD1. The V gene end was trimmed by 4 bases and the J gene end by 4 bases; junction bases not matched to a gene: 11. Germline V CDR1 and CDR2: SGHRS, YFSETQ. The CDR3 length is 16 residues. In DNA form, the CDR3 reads TGCGCCAGCAGCCCCCGGACAGGGGATGAGGGCACTGAAGCTTTCTTT. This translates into CASSPRTGDEGTEAFF.

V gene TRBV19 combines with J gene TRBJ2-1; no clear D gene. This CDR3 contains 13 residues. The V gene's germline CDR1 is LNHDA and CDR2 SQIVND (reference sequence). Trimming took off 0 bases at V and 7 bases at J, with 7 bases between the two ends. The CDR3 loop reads CASSIDLWNEQFF. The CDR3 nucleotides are TGTGCCAGTAGTATAGATCTATGGAATGAGCAGTTCTTC.

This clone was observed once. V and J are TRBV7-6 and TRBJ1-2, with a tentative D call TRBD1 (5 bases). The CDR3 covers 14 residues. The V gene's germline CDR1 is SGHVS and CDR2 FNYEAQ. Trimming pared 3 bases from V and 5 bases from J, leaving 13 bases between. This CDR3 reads CASSLQDRQYGYTF. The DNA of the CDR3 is TGTGCCAGCAGCTTGCAAGACAGACAATATGGCTACACCTTC.

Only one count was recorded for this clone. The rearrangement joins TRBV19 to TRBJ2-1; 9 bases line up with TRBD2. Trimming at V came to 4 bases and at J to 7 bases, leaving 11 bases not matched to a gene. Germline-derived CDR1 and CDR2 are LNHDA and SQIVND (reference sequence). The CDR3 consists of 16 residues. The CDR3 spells CASSSLAGKTRNEQFF. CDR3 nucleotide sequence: TGTGCCAGTAGTAGTCTAGCGGGAAAGACTCGGAATGAGCAGTTCTTC.

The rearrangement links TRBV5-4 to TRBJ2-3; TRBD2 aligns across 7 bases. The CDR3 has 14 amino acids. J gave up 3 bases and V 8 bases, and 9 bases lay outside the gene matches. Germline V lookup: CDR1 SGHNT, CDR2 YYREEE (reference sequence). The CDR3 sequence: CASRGGGRTDTQYF. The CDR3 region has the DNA TGTGCCAGTCGTGGCGGGGGACGAACAGATACGCAGTATTTT.

The CDR3: CASSDSRVQSTDTQYF. The CDR3, as DNA: TGTGCCAGCAGTGACTCGAGAGTCCAATCCACAGATACGCAGTATTTT. The chain recombines TRBV6-4 with TRBJ2-3; D not resolved. Trimming removed 0 bases at V and 2 bases at J, with 12 bases between. This CDR3 contains 16 residues. The germline CDR1 and CDR2 sequences are MRHNA and SNTAGT.

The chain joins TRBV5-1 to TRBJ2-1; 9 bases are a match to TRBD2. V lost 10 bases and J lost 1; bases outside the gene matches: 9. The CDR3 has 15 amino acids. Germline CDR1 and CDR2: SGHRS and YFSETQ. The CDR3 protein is CARWGGGGSYNEQFF. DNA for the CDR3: TGCGCCCGCTGGGGCGGGGGGGGGTCCTACAATGAGCAGTTCTTC.

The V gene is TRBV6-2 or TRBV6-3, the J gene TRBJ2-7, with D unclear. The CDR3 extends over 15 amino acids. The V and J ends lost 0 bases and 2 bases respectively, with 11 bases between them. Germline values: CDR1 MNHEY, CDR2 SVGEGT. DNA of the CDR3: TGTGCCAGCAGTTACTCGGCGGAGCTCACCTACGAGCAGTACTTC. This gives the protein CASSYSAELTYEQYF.

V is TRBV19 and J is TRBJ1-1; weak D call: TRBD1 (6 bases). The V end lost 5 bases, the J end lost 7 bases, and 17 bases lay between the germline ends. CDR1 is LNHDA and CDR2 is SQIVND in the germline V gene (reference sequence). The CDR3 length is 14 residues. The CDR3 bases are TGTGCCAGTAGTGTCCTGGACAGATTCTTTGAAGCTTTCTTT. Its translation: CASSVLDRFFEAFF.

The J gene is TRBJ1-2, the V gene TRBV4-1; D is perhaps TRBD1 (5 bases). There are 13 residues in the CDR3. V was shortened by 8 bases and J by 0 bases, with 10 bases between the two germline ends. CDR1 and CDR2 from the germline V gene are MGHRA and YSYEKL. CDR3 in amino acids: CASSSTANYGYTF. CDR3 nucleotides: TGCGCCAGCTCGTCGACAGCTAACTATGGCTACACCTTC.

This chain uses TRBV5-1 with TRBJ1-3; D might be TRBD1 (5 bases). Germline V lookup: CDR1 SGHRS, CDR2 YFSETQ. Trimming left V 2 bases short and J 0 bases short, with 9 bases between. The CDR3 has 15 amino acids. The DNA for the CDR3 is TGCGCCAGCAGCTTAGGACACTACTCTGGAAACACCATATATTTT. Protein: CASSLGHYSGNTIYF.

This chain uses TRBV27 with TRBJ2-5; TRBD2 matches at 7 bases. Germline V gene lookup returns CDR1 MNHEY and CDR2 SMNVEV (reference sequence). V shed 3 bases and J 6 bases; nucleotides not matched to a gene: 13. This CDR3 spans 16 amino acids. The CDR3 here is CASSLFAGRGVQTQYF. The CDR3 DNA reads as TGTGCCAGCAGTTTGTTTGCGGGGAGGGGAGTGCAGACCCAGTACTTC.

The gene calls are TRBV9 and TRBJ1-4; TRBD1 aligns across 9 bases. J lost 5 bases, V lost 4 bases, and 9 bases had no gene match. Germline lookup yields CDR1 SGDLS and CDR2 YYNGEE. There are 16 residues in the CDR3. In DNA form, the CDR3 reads TGTGCCAGCAGCCGATCGACCGGGACAGGGAATGAAAAACTGTTTTTT. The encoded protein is CASSRSTGTGNEKLFF.

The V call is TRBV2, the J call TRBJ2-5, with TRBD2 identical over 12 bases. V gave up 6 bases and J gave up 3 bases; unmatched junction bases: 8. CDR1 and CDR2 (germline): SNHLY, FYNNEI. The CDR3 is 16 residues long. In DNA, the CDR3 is TGTGCCAGCAGCGCGGGACTAGCGGGCAGAAAAGAGACCCAGTACTTC. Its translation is CASSAGLAGRKETQYF.

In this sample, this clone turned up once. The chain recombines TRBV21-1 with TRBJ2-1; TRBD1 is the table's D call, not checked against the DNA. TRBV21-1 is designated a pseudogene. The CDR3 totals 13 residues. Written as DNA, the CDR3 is TGTGCCAGCCCCGGACAGGGGGCGATTGAGCAGTTCTTC. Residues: CASPGQGAIEQFF.

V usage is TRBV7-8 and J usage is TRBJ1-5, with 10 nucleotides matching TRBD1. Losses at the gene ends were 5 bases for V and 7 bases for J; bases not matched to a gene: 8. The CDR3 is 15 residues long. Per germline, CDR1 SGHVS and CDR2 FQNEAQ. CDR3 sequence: CASSPSTGGGQPQHF. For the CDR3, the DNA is TGTGCCAGCAGCCCGTCGACAGGGGGCGGGCAGCCCCAGCATTTT.

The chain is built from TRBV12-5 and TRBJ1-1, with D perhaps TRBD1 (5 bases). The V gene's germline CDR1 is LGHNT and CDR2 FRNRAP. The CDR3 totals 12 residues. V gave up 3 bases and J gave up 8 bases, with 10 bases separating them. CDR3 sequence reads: CASGFSGGEAFF. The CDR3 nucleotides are TGTGCTAGTGGTTTCTCGGGGGGGGAAGCTTTCTTT.